Below, one T cell receptor (beta chain) is given with its context. The CDR3 is made up of 13 amino acids. J was trimmed by 3 bases and V by 9 bases; bases with no gene match: 6. CDR1 is KGHDR, CDR2 SFDVKD, per germline. The entry originates in a study of blood T cell repertoires in COVID-19. Overall study context: Whether acute or convalescent, the COVID-19 samples came from the United States, Italy and Spain. Nucleic acid was either cDNA or gDNA, and it came from T cells, B-cell-depleted T cells, or PBMCs.

In the original analysis: Reference gene primer amplification gave estimated nucleated cell counts. Sequencing was performed with immunoSEQ multiplex PCR; in TCRdb, only in-frame clones are kept and a portion is missing. Clone size and the V and J calls come from that table; the DNA yielded D and trimming. The sample lists 56,000 or so clones; 84% were seen once. The rearrangement joins TRBV24-1 to TRBJ2-5; 7 positions match TRBD1. The material sequenced was peripheral blood. This clonotype was sampled from a woman aged 80 or older with acute or convalescent COVID-19. CDR3 nucleotide sequence: TGTGCCACCGGCTTAGGGACAGAAGAGACCCAGTACTTC. Translation gives CATGLGTEETQYF.